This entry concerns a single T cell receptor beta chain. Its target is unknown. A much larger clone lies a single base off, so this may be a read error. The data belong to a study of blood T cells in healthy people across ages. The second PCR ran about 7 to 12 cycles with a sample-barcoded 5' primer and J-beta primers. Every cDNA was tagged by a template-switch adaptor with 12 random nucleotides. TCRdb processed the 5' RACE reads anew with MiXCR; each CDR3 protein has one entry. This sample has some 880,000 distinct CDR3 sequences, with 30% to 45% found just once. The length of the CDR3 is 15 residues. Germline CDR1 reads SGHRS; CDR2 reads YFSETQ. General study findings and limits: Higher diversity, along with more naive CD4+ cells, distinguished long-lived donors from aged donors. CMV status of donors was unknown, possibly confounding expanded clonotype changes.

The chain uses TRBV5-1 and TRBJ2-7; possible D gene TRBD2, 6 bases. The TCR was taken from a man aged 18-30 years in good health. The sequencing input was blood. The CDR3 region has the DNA TGCGCCAGCAGCCAAACGGCAGGGACTTACTACGAGCGGTACTTC. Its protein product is CASSQTAGTYYERYF.